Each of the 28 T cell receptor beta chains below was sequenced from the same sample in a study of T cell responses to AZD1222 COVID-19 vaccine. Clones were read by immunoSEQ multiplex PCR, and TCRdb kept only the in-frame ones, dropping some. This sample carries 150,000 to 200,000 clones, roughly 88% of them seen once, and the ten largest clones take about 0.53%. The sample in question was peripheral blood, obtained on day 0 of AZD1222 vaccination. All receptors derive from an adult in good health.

CDR3 region: CASSSGLAGAADTQYF. The CDR3 DNA follows: TGTGCCAGCAGTTCCGGACTAGCGGGAGCGGCAGATACGCAGTATTTT. This chain links TRBV27 with TRBJ2-3; 13 nucleotides line up with TRBD2. The CDR3 is 16 amino acids. V dropped 4 bases and J dropped 4; count of bases not matched to a gene: 5. Germline V gene sequence: CDR1 MNHEY, CDR2 SMNVEV (reference sequence).

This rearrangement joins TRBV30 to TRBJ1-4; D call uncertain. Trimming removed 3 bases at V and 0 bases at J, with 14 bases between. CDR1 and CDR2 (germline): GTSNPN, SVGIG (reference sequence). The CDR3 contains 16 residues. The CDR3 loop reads CAWRSSSLATNEKLFF. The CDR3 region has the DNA TGTGCCTGGAGGTCCAGCTCCCTTGCAACTAATGAAAAACTGTTTTTT.

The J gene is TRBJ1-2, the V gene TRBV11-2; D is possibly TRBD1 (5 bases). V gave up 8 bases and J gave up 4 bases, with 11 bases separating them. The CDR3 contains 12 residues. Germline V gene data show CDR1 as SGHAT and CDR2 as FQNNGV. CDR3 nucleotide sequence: TGTGCCAGCCGGGGGTCCGGCTATGGCTACACCTTC. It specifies CASRGSGYGYTF.

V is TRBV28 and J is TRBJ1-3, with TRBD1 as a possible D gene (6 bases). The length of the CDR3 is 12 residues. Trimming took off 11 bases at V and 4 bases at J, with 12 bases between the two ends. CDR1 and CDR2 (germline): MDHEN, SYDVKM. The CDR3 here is CAHREPGNTIYF. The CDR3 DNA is TGTGCCCACAGGGAGCCCGGAAACACCATATATTTT.

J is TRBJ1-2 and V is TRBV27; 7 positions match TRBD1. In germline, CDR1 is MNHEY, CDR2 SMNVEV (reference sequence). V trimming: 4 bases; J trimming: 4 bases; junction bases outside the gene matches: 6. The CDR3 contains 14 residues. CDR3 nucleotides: TGTGCCAGCAGTTCCACAGGGGCGAGCTATGGCTACACCTTC. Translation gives CASSSTGASYGYTF.

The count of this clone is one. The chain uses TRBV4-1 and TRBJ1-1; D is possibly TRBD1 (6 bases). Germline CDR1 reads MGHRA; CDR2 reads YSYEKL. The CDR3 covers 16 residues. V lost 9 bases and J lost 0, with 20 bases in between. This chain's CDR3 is CASTREPRGMNTEAFF. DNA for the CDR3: TGCGCCAGTACCCGTGAGCCCAGGGGCATGAACACTGAAGCTTTCTTT.

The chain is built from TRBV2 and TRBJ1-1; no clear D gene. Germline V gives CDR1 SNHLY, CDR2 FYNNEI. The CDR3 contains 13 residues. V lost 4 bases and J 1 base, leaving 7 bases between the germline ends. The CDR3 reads CASSVAENTEAFF. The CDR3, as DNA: TGTGCCAGCAGTGTTGCGGAGAACACTGAAGCTTTCTTT.

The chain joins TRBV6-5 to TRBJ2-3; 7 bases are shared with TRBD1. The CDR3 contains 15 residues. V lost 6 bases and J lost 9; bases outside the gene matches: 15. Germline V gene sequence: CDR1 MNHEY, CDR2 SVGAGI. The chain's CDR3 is CASSRPGTAEGTQYF. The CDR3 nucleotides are TGTGCCAGCAGCCGCCCCGGGACAGCAGAGGGAACGCAGTATTTT.

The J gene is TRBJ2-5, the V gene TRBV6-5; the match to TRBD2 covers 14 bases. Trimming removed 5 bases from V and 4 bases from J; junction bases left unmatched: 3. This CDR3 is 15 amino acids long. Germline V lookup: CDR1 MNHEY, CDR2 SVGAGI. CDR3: CASSPGTSGGETQYF. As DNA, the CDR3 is TGTGCCAGCAGTCCCGGGACTAGCGGGGGAGAGACCCAGTACTTC.

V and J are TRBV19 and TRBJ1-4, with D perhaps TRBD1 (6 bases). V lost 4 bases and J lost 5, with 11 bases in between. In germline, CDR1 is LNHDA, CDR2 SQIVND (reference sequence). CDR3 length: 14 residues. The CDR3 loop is CASSKRQGNEKLFF. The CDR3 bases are TGTGCCAGTAGTAAGCGGCAGGGGAATGAAAAACTGTTTTTT.

The CDR3 DNA follows: TGCGCCAGCAGCAAGCAGGGGGTGCAGTCCACTGAAGCTTTCTTT. This codes for CASSKQGVQSTEAFF. The chain is built from TRBV5-1 and TRBJ1-1, with TRBD1 identical over 7 bases. The CDR3 sequence is 15 residues long. Per germline, CDR1 SGHRS and CDR2 YFSETQ. Trimming removed 4 bases from V and 4 bases from J; junction bases left unmatched: 10.

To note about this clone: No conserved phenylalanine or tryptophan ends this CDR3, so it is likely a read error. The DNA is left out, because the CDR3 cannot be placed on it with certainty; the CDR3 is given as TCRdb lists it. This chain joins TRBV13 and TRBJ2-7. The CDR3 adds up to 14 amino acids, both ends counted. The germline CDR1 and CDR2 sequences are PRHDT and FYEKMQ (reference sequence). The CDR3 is CASSEAVAGRVLRI.

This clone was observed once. CDR3 coding DNA: TGTGCCAGCAGCTTAGTCTCTGCACAAAACACCGGGGAGCTGTTTTTT. Its translation: CASSLVSAQNTGELFF. The chain links TRBV7-2 to TRBJ2-2; no definite D call. Germline CDR1 is SGHTA and CDR2 is FQGNSA. V was pared by 1 base and J by 2 bases, with 11 bases between. The CDR3 runs 16 residues.

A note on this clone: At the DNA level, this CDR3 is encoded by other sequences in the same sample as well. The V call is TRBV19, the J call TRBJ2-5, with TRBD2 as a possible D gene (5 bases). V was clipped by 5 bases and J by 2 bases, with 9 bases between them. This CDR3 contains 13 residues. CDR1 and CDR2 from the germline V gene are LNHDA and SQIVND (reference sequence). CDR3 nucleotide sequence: TGTGCCAGTAGTCCTAGCTTACAAGAGACCCAGTACTTC. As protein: CASSPSLQETQYF.

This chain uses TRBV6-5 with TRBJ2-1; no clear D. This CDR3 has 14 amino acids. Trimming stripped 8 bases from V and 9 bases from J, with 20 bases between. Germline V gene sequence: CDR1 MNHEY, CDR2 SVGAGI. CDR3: CASELAYLVGEQFF. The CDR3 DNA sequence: TGTGCCAGCGAATTGGCATACCTTGTGGGTGAGCAGTTCTTC.

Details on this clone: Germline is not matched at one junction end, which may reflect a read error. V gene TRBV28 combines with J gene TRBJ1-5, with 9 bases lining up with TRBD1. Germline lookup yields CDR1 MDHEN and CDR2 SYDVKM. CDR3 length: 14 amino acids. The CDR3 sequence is CASVGTGSTQPQHF. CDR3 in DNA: TGTGCCAGCGTAGGGACAGGGAGCACTCAGCCCCAGCATTTT.

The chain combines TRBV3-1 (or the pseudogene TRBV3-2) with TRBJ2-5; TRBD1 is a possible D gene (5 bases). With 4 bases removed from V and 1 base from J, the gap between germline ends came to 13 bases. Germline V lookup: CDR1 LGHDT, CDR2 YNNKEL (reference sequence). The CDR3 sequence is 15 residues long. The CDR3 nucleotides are TGTGCCAGCAGCCCGAAGACAGAACCCCAAGAGACCCAGTACTTC. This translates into CASSPKTEPQETQYF.

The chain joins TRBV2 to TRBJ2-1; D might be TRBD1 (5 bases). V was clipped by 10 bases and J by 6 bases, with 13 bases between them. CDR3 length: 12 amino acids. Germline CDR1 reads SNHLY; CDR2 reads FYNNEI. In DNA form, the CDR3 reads TGTGCCAACCGAGATAGGGGCAATGAGCAGTTCTTC. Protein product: CANRDRGNEQFF.

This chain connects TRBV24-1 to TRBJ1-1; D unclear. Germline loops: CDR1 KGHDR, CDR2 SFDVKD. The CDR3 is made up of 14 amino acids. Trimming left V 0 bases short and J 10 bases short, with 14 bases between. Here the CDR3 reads CATSDLRQGIGAFF. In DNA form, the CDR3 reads TGTGCCACCAGTGATTTGAGGCAAGGGATTGGAGCTTTCTTT.

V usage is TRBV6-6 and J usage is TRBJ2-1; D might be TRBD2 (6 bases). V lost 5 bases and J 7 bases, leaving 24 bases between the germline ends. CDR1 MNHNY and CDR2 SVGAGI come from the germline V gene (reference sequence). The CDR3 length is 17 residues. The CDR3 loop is CASSHNPTSTAGNEQFF. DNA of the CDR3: TGTGCCAGCAGTCACAACCCGACTAGTACGGCCGGGAATGAGCAGTTCTTC.

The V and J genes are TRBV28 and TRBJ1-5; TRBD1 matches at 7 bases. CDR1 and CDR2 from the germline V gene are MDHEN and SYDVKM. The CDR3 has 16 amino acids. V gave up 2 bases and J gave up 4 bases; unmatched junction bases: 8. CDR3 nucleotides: TGTGCCAGCAGTTTAATTTCGACAGGGATAAATCAGCCCCAGCATTTT. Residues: CASSLISTGINQPQHF.

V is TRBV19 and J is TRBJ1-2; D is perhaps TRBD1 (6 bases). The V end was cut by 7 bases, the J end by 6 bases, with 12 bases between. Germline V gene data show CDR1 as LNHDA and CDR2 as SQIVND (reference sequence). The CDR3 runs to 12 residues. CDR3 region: CASNDRSDGYTF. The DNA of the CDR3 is TGTGCCAGTAATGACAGGAGCGATGGCTACACCTTC.

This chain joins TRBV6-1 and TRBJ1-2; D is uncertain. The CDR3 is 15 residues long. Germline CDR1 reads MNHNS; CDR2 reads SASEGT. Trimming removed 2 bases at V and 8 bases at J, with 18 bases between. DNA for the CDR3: TGTGCCAGCAGTGAATCACTGGGAGACCGGAGGGGCTACACCTTC. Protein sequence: CASSESLGDRRGYTF.

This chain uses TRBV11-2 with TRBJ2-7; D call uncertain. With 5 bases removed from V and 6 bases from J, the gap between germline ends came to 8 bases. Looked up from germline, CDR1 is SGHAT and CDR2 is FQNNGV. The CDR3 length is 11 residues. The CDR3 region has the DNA TGTGCCAGCAGCGGGATATCCGAGCAGTACTTC. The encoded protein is CASSGISEQYF.

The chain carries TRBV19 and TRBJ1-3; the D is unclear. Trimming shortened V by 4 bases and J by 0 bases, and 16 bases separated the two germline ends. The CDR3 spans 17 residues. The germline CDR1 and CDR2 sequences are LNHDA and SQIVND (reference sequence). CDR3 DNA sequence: TGTGCCAGTAGTAAGCTGGGCTCCCTAATCTCTGGAAACACCATATATTTT. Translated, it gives CASSKLGSLISGNTIYF.

The CDR3, as DNA: TGTGCCAGCAGCTCAACAGCAGATACGCAGTATTTT. This sequence encodes CASSSTADTQYF. This chain uses TRBV7-9 with TRBJ2-3; D unresolved. This CDR3 spans 12 amino acids. Trimming shortened V by 4 bases and J by 4 bases, and 6 bases separated the two germline ends. Germline V gene sequence: CDR1 SEHNR, CDR2 FQNEAQ (reference sequence).

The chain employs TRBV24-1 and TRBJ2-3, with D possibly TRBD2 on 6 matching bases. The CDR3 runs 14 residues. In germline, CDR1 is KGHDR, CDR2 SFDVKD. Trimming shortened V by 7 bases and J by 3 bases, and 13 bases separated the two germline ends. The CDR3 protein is CATSGGGWTDTQYF. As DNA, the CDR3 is TGTGCCACCAGCGGGGGTGGATGGACAGATACGCAGTATTTT.

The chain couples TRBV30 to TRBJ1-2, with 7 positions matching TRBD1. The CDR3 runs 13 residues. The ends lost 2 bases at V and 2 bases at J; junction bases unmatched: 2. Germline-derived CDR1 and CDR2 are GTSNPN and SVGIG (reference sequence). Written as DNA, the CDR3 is TGTGCCTGGAGTAAGACAGGGAACTATGGCTACACCTTC. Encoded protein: CAWSKTGNYGYTF.